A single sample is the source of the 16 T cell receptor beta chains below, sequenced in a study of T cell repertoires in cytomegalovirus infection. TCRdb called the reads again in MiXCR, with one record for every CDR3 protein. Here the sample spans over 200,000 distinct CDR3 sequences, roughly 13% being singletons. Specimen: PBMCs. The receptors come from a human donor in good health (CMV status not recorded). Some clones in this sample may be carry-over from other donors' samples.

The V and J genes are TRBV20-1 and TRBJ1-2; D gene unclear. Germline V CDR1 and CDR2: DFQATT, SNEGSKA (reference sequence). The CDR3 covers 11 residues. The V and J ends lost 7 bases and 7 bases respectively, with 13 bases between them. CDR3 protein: CSVYRAAGYTF. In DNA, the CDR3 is TGCAGTGTCTATCGGGCTGCTGGCTACACCTTC.

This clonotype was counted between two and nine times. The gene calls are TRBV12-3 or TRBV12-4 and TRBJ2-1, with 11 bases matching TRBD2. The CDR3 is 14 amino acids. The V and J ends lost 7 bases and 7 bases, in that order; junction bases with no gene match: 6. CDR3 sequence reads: CASTPGLAANEQFF. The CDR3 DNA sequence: TGTGCCAGCACCCCGGGACTAGCGGCAAATGAGCAGTTCTTC.

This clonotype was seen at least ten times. In DNA form, the CDR3 reads TGTGCCAGCAGCTTAATGGGCGGGACTAGCGGAGTCACAGATACGCAGTATTTT. Protein sequence: CASSLMGGTSGVTDTQYF. V gene TRBV7-6 combines with J gene TRBJ2-3; 11 nucleotides line up with TRBD2. CDR3 length: 18 residues. V shed 2 bases, J shed 2 bases, and the junction held 9 bases outside the gene matches. Germline V CDR1 and CDR2: SGHVS, FNYEAQ.

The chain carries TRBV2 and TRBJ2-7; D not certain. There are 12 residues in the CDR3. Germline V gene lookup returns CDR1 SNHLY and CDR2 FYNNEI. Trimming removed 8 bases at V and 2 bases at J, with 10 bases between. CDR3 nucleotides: TGTGCCAGCGAGAGCAGTACCTACGAGCAGTACTTC. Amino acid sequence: CASESSTYEQYF.

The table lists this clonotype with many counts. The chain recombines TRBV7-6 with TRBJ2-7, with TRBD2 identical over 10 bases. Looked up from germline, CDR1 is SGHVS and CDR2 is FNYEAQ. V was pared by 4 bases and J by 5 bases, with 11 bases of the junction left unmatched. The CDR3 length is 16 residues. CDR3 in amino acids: CASSSAGGPTVHEQYF. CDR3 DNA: TGTGCCAGCAGCTCAGCGGGGGGGCCGACGGTCCACGAGCAGTACTTC.

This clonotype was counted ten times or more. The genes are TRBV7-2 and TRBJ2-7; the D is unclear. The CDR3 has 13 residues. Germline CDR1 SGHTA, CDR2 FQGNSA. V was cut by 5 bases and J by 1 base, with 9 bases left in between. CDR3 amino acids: CASSTSGSYEQYF. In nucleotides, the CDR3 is TGTGCCAGCAGCACATCAGGTTCCTACGAGCAGTACTTC.

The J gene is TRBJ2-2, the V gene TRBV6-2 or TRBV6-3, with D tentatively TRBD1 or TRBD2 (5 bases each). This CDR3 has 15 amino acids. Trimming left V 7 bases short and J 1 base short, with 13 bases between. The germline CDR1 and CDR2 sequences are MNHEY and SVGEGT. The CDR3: CASTPGPLNTGELFF. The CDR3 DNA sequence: TGTGCCAGCACCCCGGGACCACTGAACACCGGGGAGCTGTTTTTT.

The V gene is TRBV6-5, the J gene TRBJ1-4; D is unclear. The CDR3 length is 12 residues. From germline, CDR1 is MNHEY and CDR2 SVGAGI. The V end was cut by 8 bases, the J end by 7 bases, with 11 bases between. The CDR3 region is CASLGEVEKLFF. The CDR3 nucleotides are TGTGCCAGCCTTGGGGAAGTTGAAAAACTGTTTTTT.

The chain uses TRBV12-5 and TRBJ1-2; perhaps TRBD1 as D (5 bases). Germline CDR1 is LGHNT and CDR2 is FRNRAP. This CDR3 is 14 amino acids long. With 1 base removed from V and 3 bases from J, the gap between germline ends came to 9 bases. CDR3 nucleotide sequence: TGTGCTAGTGGTTTGGGGGGGACGCACTATGGCTACACCTTC. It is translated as CASGLGGTHYGYTF.

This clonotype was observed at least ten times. CDR3 nucleotides: TGTGCCAGCAGCTTGGGACTAGCGGGGATTGAGCAGTTCTTC. Amino acids: CASSLGLAGIEQFF. The J gene is TRBJ2-1, the V gene TRBV7-2; 13 nucleotides line up with TRBD2. Germline assignment: CDR1 SGHTA and CDR2 FQGNSA. CDR3 length: 14 residues. The V and J ends lost 3 bases and 9 bases, in that order; junction bases with no gene match: 2. Combining the CDR3 with reference TRBV7-2 and TRBJ2-1 gives the whole variable domain GAGVSQSPSNKVTEKGKDVELRCDPISGHTALYWYRQSLGQGLEFLIYFQGNSAPDKSGLPSDRFSAERTGGSVSTLTIQRTQQEDSAVYLCASSLGLAGIEQFFGPGTRLTVL.

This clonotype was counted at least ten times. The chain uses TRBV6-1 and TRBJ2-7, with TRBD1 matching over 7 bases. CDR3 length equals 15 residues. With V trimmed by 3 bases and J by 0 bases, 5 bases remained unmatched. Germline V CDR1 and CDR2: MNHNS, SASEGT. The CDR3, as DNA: TGTGCCAGCAGTGACCGGGACAGAATCTCCTACGAGCAGTACTTC. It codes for CASSDRDRISYEQYF.

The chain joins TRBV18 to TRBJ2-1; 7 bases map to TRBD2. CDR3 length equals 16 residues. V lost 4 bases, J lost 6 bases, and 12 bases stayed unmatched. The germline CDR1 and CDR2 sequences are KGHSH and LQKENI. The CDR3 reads CASSRRPSGPSNEQFF. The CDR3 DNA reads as TGTGCCAGCTCACGACGGCCTAGCGGCCCCTCCAATGAGCAGTTCTTC.

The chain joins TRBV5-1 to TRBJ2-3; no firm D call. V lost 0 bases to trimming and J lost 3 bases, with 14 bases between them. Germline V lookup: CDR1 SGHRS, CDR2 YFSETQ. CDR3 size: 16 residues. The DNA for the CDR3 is TGCGCCAGCAGCTTGGCCCTCGGTCTGTGGACAGATACGCAGTATTTT. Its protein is CASSLALGLWTDTQYF. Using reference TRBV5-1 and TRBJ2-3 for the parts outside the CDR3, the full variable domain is KAGVTQTPRYLIKTRGQQVTLSCSPISGHRSVSWYQQTPGQGLQFLFEYFSETQRNKGNFPGRFSGRQFSNSRSEMNVSTLELGDSALYLCASSLALGLWTDTQYFGPGTRLTVL.

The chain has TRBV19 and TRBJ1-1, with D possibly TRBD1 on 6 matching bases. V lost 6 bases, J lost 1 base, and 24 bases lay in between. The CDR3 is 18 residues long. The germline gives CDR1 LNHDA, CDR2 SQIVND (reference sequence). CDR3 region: CASSPTPGTPRKNTEAFF. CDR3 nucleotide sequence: TGTGCCAGTAGCCCAACACCCGGGACACCGAGAAAGAACACTGAAGCTTTCTTT. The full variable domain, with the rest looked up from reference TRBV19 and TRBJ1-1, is DGGITQSPKYLFRKEGQNVTLSCEQNLNHDAMYWYRQDPGQGLRLIYYSQIVNDFQKGDIAEGYSVSREKKESFPLTVTSAQKNPTAFYLCASSPTPGTPRKNTEAFFGQGTRLTVV.

The chain's CDR3 is CASSLFSSGSSDEQFF. DNA for the CDR3: TGTGCCAGCAGTTTATTTTCTAGCGGGAGTTCCGATGAGCAGTTCTTC. The genes are TRBV12-3 or TRBV12-4 and TRBJ2-1; 10 bases agree with TRBD2. The junction had 9 bases not matched to a gene; V was cut back by 2 bases and J by 8 bases. The CDR3 has 16 residues.

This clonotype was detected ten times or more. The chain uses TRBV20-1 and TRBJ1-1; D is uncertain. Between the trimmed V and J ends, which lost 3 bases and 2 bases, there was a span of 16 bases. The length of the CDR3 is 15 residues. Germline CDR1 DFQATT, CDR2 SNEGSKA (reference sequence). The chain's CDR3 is CSASNGSPTNTEAFF. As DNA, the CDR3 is TGCAGTGCTAGTAACGGTTCACCCACCAACACTGAAGCTTTCTTT.